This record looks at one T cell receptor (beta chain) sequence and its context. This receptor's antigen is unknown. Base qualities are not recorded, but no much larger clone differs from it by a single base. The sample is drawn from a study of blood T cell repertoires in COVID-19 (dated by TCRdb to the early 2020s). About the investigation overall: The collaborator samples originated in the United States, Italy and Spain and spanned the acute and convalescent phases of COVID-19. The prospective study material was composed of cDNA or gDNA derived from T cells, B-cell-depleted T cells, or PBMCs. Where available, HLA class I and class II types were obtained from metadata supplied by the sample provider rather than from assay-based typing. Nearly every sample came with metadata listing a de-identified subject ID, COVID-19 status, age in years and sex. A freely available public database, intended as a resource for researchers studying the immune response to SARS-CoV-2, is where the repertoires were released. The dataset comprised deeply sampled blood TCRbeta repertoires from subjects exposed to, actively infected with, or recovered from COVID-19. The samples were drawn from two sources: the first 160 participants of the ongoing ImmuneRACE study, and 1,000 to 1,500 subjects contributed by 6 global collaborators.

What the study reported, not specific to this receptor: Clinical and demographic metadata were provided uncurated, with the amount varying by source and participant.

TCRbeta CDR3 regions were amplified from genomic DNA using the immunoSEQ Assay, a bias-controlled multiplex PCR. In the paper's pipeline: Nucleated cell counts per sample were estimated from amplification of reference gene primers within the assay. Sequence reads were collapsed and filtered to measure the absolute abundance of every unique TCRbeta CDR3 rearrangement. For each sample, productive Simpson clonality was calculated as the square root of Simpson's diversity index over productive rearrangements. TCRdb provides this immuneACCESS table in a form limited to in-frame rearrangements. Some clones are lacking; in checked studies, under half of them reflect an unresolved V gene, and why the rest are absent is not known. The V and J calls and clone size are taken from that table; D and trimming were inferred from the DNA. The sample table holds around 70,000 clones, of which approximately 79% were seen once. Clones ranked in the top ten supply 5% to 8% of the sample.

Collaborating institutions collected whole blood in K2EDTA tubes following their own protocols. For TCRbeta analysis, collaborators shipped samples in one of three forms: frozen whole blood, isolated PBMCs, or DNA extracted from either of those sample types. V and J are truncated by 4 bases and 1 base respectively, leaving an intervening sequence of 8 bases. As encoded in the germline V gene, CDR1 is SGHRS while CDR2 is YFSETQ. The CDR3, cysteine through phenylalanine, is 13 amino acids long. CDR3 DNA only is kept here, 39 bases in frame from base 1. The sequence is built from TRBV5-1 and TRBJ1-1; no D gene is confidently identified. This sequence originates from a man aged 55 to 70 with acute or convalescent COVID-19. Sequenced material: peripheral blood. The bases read TGCGCCAGCAGCCCCGAGAGGAACACTGAAGCTTTCTTT. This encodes CASSPERNTEAFF. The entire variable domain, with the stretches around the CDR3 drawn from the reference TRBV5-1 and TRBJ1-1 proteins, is KAGVTQTPRYLIKTRGQQVTLSCSPISGHRSVSWYQQTPGQGLQFLFEYFSETQRNKGNFPGRFSGRQFSNSRSEMNVSTLELGDSALYLCASSPERNTEAFFGQGTRLTVV.